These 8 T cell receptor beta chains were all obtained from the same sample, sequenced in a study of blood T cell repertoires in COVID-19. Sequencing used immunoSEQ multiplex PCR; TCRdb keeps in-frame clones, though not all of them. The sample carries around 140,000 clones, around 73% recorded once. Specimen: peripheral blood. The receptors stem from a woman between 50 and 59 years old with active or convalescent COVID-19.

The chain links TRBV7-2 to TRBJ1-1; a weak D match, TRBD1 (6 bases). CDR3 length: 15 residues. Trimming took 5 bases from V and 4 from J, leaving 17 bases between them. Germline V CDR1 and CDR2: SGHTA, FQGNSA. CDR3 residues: CASSPQGAVFTEAFF. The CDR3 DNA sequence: TGTGCCAGCAGCCCACAGGGAGCGGTCTTCACTGAAGCTTTCTTT.

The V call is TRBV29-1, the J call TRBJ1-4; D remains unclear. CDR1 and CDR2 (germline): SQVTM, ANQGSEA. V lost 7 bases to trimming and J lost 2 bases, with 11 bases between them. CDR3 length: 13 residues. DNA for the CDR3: TGCAGCGGGGCCCGGTCCACTAATGAAAAACTGTTTTTT. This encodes CSGARSTNEKLFF.

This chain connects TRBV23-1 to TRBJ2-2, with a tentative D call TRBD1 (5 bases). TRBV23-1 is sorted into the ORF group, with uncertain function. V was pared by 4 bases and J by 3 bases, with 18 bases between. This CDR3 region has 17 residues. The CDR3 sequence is CASSPPLQGADTGELFF. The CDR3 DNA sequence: TGCGCCAGCAGTCCACCCTTACAAGGGGCGGACACCGGGGAGCTGTTTTTT.

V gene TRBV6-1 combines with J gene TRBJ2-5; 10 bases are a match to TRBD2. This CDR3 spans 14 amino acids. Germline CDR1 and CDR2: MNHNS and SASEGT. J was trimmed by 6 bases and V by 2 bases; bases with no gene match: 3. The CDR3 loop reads CASSESGRDQTQYF. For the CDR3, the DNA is TGTGCCAGCAGTGAAAGCGGGAGGGACCAGACCCAGTACTTC.

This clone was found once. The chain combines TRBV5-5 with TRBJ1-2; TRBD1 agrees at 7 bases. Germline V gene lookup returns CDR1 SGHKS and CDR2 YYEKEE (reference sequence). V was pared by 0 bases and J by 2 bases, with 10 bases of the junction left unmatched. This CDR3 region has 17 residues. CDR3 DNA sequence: TGTGCCAGCAGCTTGGGCTGGAGGGGGCCCCTAAACTATGGCTACACCTTC. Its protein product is CASSLGWRGPLNYGYTF.

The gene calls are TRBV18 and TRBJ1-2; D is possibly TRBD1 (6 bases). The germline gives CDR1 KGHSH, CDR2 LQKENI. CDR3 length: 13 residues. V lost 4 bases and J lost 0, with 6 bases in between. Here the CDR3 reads CASSRDTNYGYTF. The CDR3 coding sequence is TGTGCCAGCTCACGGGACACTAACTATGGCTACACCTTC.

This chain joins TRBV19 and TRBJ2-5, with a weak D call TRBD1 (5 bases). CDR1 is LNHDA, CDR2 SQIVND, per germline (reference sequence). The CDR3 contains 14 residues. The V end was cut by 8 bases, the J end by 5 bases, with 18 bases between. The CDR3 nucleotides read TGTGCCAGTGCCCCCAGGGTTGGTCGGGAGACCCAGTACTTC. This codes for CASAPRVGRETQYF.

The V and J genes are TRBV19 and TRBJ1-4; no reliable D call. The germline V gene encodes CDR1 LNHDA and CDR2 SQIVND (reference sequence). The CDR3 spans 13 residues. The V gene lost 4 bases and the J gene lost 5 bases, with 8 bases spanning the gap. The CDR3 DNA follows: TGTGCCAGTAGTAGAGGAGGGAATGAAAAACTGTTTTTT. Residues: CASSRGGNEKLFF.